This TCR beta chain was found in a study of T cells after yellow fever vaccination. In its sample, this clonotype was seen a few times. The CDR3 totals 19 residues. Germline-derived CDR1 and CDR2 are SGHKS and YYEKEE (reference sequence). V lost 0 bases, J lost 0 bases, and 10 bases stayed unmatched. TCRdb itself ran the 5' RACE reads through MiXCR, one entry per CDR3 protein. The sample shows some 320,000 distinct CDR3 sequences, 7.5% to 9.5% of them seen only once. Specimen: CD4+ T cells sorted from PBMCs, collected 5 days after the yellow fever booster vaccination. The chain has TRBV5-5 and TRBJ2-3, with 10 bases matching TRBD2. The receptor was derived from a man between 18 and 35 years old who received the YFV17D yellow fever vaccine. CDR3 region: CASSLAGTSAYSSTDTQYF. The CDR3, as DNA: TGTGCCAGCAGCTTGGCCGGGACTAGCGCATACTCTAGCACAGATACGCAGTATTTT. Looking up the rest from reference TRBV5-5 and TRBJ2-3 gives the full variable domain: DAGVTQSPTHLIKTRGQQVTLRCSPISGHKSVSWYQQVLGQGPQFIFQYYEKEERGRGNFPDRFSARQFPNYSSELNVNALLLGDSALYLCASSLAGTSAYSSTDTQYFGPGTRLTVL.